This T cell receptor (beta chain) emerged from a study of PD-L1 blockade in urothelial cancer. Overall study context: Blood analyses occurred 3 weeks (second dose) and 6 weeks post treatment start. T cell content in blood samples showed a median of approximately 140,000.

This CDR3 has 15 residues. V dropped 4 bases and J dropped 4; count of bases not matched to a gene: 4. Germline CDR1 LNHDA, CDR2 SQIVND (reference sequence). Broader study findings: By 3 weeks, tumor-associated blood clones had expanded more in durable-benefit patients.

Time point indicated: pretreatment peripheral blood. Each individual provided 1 to 8 samples (taken pretreatment and on-treatment). Assay used: immunoSEQ multiplex PCR; TCRdb lists only in-frame clones, some missing. The sample has more than 85,000 clones, around nine tenths seen once. Comment on this clone: The target antigen is unknown.

The specimen comprised PBMCs, sampled around atezolizumab (anti-PD-L1) treatment. The clonotype comes from a man aged 60 to 69 with urothelial cancer. This rearrangement joins TRBV19 to TRBJ2-2; 9 positions agree with TRBD1. The CDR3 region has the DNA TGTGCCAGTAGTACGACAGGGGGGGTCACCGGGGAGCTGTTTTTT. Its protein is CASSTTGGVTGELFF.